The entry below gives a single T cell receptor (beta chain) sequence along with its context. From more than 9.5 ml of fresh peripheral blood, PBMCs were isolated. CDR3 length: 14 amino acids. V was clipped by 5 bases and J by 3 bases, with 14 bases between them. Germline V lookup: CDR1 LNHDA, CDR2 SQIVND (reference sequence). This sample is part of a study of T cells in Graves' hyperthyroidism and ophthalmopathy. RNA transcripts yielded amplified TCR beta CDR3 regions. The study used the HTBI primer set for a first-round RT-PCR of the TCR CDR3. TCRdb recomputed calls from the multiplex PCR reads with MiXCR, one row per CDR3 protein. Among 350,000 or so distinct CDR3 sequences listed, around a fifth were seen once.

This TCR came from a woman aged 45-65 years with Graves' hyperthyroidism. The sample taken for sequencing was blood. The chain has TRBV19 and TRBJ2-7; possibly TRBD2 for D (5 bases). The CDR3 region has the DNA TGTGCCAGTAGTTCTACTCCACGGGGCTACGAGCAGTACTTC. It yields the protein CASSSTPRGYEQYF. Complete variable domain (other parts from reference TRBV19 and TRBJ2-7): DGGITQSPKYLFRKEGQNVTLSCEQNLNHDAMYWYRQDPGQGLRLIYYSQIVNDFQKGDIAEGYSVSREKKESFPLTVTSAQKNPTAFYLCASSSTPRGYEQYFGPGTRLTVT.